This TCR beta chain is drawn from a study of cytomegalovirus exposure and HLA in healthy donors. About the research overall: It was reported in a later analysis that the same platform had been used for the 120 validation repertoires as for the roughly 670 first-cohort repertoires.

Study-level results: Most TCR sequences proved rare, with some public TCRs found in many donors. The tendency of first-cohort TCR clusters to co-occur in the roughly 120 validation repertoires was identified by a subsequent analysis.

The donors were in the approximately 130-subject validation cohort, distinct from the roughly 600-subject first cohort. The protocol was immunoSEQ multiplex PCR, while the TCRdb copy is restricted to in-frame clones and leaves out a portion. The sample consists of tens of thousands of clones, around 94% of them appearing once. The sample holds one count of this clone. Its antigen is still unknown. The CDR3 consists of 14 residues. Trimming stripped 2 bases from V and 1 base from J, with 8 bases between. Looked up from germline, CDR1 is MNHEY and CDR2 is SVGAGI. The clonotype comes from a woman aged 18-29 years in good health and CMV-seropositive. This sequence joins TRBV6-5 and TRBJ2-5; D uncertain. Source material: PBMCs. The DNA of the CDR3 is TGTGCCAGCAGTTACCAATACATCCAAGAGACCCAGTACTTC. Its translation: CASSYQYIQETQYF.